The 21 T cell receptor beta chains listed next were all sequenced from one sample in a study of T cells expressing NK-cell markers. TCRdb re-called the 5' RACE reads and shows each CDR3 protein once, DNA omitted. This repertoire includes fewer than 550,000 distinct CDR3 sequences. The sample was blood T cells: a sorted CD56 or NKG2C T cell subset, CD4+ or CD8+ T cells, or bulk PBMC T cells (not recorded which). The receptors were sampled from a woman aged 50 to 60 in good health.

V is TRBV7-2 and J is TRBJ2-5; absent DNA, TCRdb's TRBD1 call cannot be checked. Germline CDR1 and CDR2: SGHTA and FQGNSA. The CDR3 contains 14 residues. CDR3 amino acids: CASSRGSPGETQYF.

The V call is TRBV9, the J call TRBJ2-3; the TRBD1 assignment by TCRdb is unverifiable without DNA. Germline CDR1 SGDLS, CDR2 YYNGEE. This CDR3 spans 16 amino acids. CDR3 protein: CASSVGFRGGTDTQYF.

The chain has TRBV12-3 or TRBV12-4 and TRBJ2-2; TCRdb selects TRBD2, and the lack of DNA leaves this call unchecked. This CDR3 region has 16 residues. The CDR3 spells CASSTGTSMGTGELFF.

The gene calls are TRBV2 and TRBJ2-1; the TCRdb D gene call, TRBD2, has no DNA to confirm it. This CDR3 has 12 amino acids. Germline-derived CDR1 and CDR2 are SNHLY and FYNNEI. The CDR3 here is CASSEGLPILFF.

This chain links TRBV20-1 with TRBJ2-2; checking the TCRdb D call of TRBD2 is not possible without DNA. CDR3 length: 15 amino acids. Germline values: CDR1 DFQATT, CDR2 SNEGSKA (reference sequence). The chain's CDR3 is CSAREFATAGGELFF.

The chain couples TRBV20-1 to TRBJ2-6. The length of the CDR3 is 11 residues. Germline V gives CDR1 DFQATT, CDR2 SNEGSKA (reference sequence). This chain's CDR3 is CGVSGANVLTF.

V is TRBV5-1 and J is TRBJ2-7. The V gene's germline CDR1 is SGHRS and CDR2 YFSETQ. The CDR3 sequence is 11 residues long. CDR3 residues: CASSSAYEQYF.

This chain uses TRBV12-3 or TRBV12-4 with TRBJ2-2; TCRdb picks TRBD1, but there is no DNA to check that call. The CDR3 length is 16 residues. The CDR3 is CASSPSGRGVTGELFF.

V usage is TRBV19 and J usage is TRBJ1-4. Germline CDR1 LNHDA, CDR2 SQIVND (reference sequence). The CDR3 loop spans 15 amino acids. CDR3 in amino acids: CATAPGGAPGEKLFF.

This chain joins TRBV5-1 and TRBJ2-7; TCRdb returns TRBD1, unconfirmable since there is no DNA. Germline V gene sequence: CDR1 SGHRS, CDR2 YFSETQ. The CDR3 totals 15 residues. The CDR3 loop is CASSSTGGWSYEQYF.

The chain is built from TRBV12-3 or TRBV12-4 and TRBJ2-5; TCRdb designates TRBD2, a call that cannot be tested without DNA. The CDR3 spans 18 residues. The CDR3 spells CASSLTSSGRARKETQYF.

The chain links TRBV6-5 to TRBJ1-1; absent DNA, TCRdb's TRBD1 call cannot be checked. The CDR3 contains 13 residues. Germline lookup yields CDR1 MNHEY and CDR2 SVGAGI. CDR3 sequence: CASSYSRGTEAFF.

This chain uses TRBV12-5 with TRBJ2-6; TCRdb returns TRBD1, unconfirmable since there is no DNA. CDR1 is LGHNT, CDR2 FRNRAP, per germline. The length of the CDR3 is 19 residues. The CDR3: CASGLDLGTVKSGANVLTF. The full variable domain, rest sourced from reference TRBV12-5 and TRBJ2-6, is DARVTQTPRHKVTEMGQEVTMRCQPILGHNTVFWYRQTMMQGLELLAYFRNRAPLDDSGMPKDRFSAEMPDATLATLKIQPSEPRDSAVYFCASGLDLGTVKSGANVLTFGAGSRLTVL.

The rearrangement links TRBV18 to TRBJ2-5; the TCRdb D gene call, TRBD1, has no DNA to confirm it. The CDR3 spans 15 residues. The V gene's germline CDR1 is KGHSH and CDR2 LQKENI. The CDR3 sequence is CASSRGTDRQETQYF.

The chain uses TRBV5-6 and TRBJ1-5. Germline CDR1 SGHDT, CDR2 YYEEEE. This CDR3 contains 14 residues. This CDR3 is CASSLGPGGQPQHF.

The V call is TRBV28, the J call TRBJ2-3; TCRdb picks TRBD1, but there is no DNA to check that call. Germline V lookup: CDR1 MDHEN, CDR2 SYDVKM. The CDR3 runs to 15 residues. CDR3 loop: CASRNTGGRTDTQYF.

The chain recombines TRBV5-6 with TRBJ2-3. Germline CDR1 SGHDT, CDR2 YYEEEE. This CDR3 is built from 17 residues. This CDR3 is CASSLVLTTPSTDTQYF.

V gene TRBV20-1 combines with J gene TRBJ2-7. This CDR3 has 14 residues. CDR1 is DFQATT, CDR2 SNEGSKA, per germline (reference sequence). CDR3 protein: CSARNEDLSYEQYF.

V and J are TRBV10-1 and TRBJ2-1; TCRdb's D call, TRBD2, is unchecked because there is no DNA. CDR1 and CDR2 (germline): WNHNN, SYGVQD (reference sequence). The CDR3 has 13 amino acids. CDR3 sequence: CASSEGLESVQFF.

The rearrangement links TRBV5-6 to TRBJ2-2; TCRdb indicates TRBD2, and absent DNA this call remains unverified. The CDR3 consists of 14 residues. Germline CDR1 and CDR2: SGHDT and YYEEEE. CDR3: CASSPDLTHGELFF.

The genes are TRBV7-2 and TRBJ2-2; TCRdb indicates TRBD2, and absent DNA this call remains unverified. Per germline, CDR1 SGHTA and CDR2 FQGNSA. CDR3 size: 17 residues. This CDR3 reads CASRGLAGGRNTGELFF. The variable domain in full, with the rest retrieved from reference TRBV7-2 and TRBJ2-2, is GAGVSQSPSNKVTEKGKDVELRCDPISGHTALYWYRQSLGQGLEFLIYFQGNSAPDKSGLPSDRFSAERTGGSVSTLTIQRTQQEDSAVYLCASRGLAGGRNTGELFFGEGSRLTVL.